What follows are 18 T cell receptor beta chains derived from one specimen sequenced in a study of shared clonotypes between healthy human individuals. TCRdb keeps only in-frame clones here, not all; method: immunoSEQ multiplex PCR. The table shows about 1.5 million clones, with approximately 98% occurring only once. The sequenced sample consisted of naive CD4+ T cells sorted from blood. Subset in this sample: CD45RA+ positively selected. The receptors derive from a young man in good health.

V and J are TRBV6-1 and TRBJ2-7; TRBD1 aligns across 7 bases. CDR3 length: 14 residues. CDR1 is MNHNS and CDR2 is SASEGT in the germline V gene. Trimming at V came to 3 bases and at J to 3 bases, leaving 5 bases not matched to a gene. DNA of the CDR3: TGTGCCAGCAGTGAGGGACAGACATACTACGAGCAGTACTTC. Translated, it gives CASSEGQTYYEQYF.

The chain is built from TRBV6-5 and TRBJ2-5, with D tentatively TRBD1 (5 bases). The CDR3 runs 15 residues. Germline CDR1 and CDR2: MNHEY and SVGAGI. The V end lost 0 bases, the J end lost 5 bases, and 13 bases lay between the germline ends. The DNA for the CDR3 is TGTGCCAGCAGTTACTCGGGGCCGGTTGGGGAGACCCAGTACTTC. Protein sequence: CASSYSGPVGETQYF.

This clone has more than one count but fewer than ten. Other nucleotide sequences in the sample specify the same CDR3. The chain has TRBV5-1 and TRBJ2-3; D may be TRBD1 (6 bases). V lost 0 bases, J lost 3 bases, and 8 bases lay in between. The CDR3 runs 14 residues. Germline values: CDR1 SGHRS, CDR2 YFSETQ. The chain's CDR3 is CASSLDRATDTQYF. As DNA, the CDR3 is TGCGCCAGCAGCTTGGACAGGGCGACAGATACGCAGTATTTT.

The chain is built from TRBV19 and TRBJ2-7, with 7 bases aligning to TRBD1. In germline, CDR1 is LNHDA, CDR2 SQIVND (reference sequence). This CDR3 has 16 amino acids. With V trimmed by 4 bases and J by 2 bases, 11 bases remained unmatched. CDR3 sequence (DNA): TGTGCCAGTAGTAGGCCCGGGACAGCCCTACCCTACGAGCAGTACTTC. Amino acid sequence: CASSRPGTALPYEQYF.

The chain recombines TRBV2 with TRBJ2-7; D ambiguous. Between the trimmed V and J ends, which lost 7 bases and 3 bases, there was a span of 10 bases. This CDR3 has 12 amino acids. Germline V CDR1 and CDR2: SNHLY, FYNNEI. CDR3 residues: CASIGDLYEQYF. DNA for the CDR3: TGTGCCAGCATTGGGGATCTCTACGAGCAGTACTTC.

V gene TRBV5-8 combines with J gene TRBJ2-1; 7 bases fit TRBD1. Looked up from germline, CDR1 is SGHTS and CDR2 is YDEGEE. The CDR3 runs 13 residues. With 0 bases clipped from V and 15 bases from J, the junction kept 9 bases outside the gene matches. The CDR3, as DNA: TGTGCCAGCAGCTTGGGAGGGGGCGATGGTCCGTTCTTC. This gives the protein CASSLGGGDGPFF. Combining the CDR3 with reference TRBV5-8 and TRBJ2-1 gives the whole variable domain EAGVTQSPTHLIKTRGQQATLRCSPISGHTSVYWYQQALGLGLQFLLWYDEGEERNRGNFPPRFSGRQFPNYSSELNVNALELEDSALYLCASSLGGGDGPFFGPGTRLTVL.

This clone was seen once. The chain uses TRBV2 and TRBJ1-2; 8 bases are a match to TRBD1. The J segment lost 5 bases and the V segment lost 4 bases, leaving 9 bases of the junction unmatched. The CDR3 consists of 15 residues. Germline V gives CDR1 SNHLY, CDR2 FYNNEI. CDR3 DNA: TGTGCCAGCAGTGGAATTCAGGGGGCGCAATATGGCTACACCTTC. The encoded protein is CASSGIQGAQYGYTF.

This rearrangement joins TRBV7-2 to TRBJ2-3, with 14 positions matching TRBD2. Germline V gene lookup returns CDR1 SGHTA and CDR2 FQGNSA. This CDR3 contains 15 residues. Trimming cost V 1 base and J 6 bases; bases outside gene matches: 0. CDR3 nucleotides: TGTGCCAGCAGCTTAGGGACTAGCGGGAGGGATACGCAGTATTTT. This translates into CASSLGTSGRDTQYF.

CDR3 bases: TGTGCCAGCAGCCCGACAGGGGGTTCCTACGAGCAGTACTTC. It encodes CASSPTGGSYEQYF. V and J are TRBV28 and TRBJ2-7; TRBD1 matches at 9 bases. With V trimmed by 6 bases and J by 1 base, 4 bases remained unmatched. The CDR3 has 14 amino acids. The V gene's germline CDR1 is MDHEN and CDR2 SYDVKM. Filled out from reference TRBV28 and TRBJ2-7, the complete variable domain reads DVKVTQSSRYLVKRTGEKVFLECVQDMDHENMFWYRQDPGLGLRLIYFSYDVKMKEKGDIPEGYSVSREKKERFSLILESASTNQTSMYLCASSPTGGSYEQYFGPGTRLTVT.

This chain links TRBV5-4 with TRBJ2-4; TRBD2 agrees at 9 bases. Trimming took 0 bases from V and 6 from J; bases not matched to a gene: 4. The CDR3 covers 15 residues. CDR1 is SGHNT, CDR2 YYREEE, per germline (reference sequence). DNA of the CDR3: TGTGCCAGCAGCTTGGAGCTAGCGGGGAGAAACATTCAGTACTTC. This encodes CASSLELAGRNIQYF.

The chain is built from TRBV5-6 and TRBJ1-3; D gene uncertain. Germline V gene data show CDR1 as SGHDT and CDR2 as YYEEEE. V shed 5 bases and J shed 4 bases, with 16 bases lying between them. This CDR3 has 15 amino acids. In nucleotides, the CDR3 is TGTGCCAGCAGTTTAGCCGGGCGGAGGGGAAACACCATATATTTT. As protein: CASSLAGRRGNTIYF.

The rearrangement uses TRBV5-1 and TRBJ2-1; 7 bases line up with TRBD2. Germline V gives CDR1 SGHRS, CDR2 YFSETQ. V trimming: 2 bases; J trimming: 1 base; junction bases outside the gene matches: 6. The CDR3 contains 16 residues. CDR3 amino acids: CASSLPWRESYNEQFF. The CDR3 nucleotides are TGCGCCAGCAGCTTACCTTGGCGGGAGTCCTACAATGAGCAGTTCTTC.

The chain uses TRBV2 and TRBJ1-5; D gene uncertain. V dropped 5 bases and J dropped 6 bases, with 17 bases sitting between them. CDR1 is SNHLY and CDR2 is FYNNEI in the germline V gene. CDR3 length: 15 amino acids. For the CDR3, the DNA is TGTGCCAGCAGTAGAGCGACCCAAGCGCGTCAGCCCCAGCATTTT. It yields the protein CASSRATQARQPQHF.

V is TRBV19 and J is TRBJ2-6; unclear D gene. CDR1 and CDR2 (germline): LNHDA, SQIVND (reference sequence). There are 18 residues in the CDR3. Trimming left V 3 bases short and J 0 bases short, with 15 bases between. CDR3 bases: TGTGCCAGTAGTATGATGTGGGCAGGAAGCTCTGGGGCCAACGTCCTGACTTTC. It translates to CASSMMWAGSSGANVLTF.

This chain links TRBV9 with TRBJ2-4; 8 bases are a match to TRBD2. Germline CDR1 reads SGDLS; CDR2 reads YYNGEE. The CDR3 loop spans 17 amino acids. V trimming: 0 bases; J trimming: 0 bases; junction bases outside the gene matches: 5. The CDR3 DNA is TGTGCCAGCAGCGTAGCTACGGGAGGGCTAGCCAAAAACATTCAGTACTTC. It specifies CASSVATGGLAKNIQYF.

This rearrangement joins TRBV5-1 to TRBJ2-7; 13 nucleotides agree with TRBD2. CDR1 is SGHRS, CDR2 YFSETQ, per germline. The CDR3 covers 17 residues. V dropped 4 bases and J dropped 0; count of bases not matched to a gene: 7. The CDR3 DNA reads as TGCGCCAGCAGCCCGGGACTAGCGGGGCCGACCTCCTACGAGCAGTACTTC. It yields the protein CASSPGLAGPTSYEQYF.

The V gene is TRBV14, the J gene TRBJ2-3; tentative D call: TRBD2 (5 bases). Trimming took off 4 bases at V and 2 bases at J, with 10 bases between the two ends. Germline V gene sequence: CDR1 SGHDN, CDR2 FVKESK. CDR3 size: 14 residues. For the CDR3, the DNA is TGTGCCAGCAGCCGACAACTAGACACAGATACGCAGTATTTT. It encodes CASSRQLDTDTQYF.

This clone was detected only once. The chain is built from TRBV30 and TRBJ2-1; TRBD2 might be the D (7 bases). V lost 0 bases and J lost 10, with 13 bases in between. This CDR3 contains 13 residues. Germline lookup yields CDR1 GTSNPN and CDR2 SVGIG (reference sequence). The CDR3 coding sequence is TGTGCCTGGAGTGTTGTTCCGGGGGGCGAGCAGTTCTTC. Amino acid sequence: CAWSVVPGGEQFF.